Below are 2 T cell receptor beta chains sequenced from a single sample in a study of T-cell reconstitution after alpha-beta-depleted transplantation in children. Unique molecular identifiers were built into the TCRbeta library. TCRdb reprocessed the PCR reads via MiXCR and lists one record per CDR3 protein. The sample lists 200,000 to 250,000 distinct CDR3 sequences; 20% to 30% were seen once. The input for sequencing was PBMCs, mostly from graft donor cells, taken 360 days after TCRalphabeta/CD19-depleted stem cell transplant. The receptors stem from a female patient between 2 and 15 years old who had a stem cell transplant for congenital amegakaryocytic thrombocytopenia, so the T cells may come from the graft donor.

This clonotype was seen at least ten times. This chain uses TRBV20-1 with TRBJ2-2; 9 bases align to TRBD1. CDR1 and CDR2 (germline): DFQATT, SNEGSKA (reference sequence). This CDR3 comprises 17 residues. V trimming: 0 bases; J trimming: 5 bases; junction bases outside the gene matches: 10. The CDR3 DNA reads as TGCAGTGCTAGAGATTCGGAAGGACAGGGGTGGACCGGGGAGCTGTTTTTT. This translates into CSARDSEGQGWTGELFF.

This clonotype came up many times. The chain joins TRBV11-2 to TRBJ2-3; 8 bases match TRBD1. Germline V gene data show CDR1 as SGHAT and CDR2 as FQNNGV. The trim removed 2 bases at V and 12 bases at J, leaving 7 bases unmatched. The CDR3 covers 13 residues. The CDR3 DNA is TGTGCCAGCAGCTTAACGACAGGGGACCCACAGTATTTT. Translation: CASSLTTGDPQYF.